A selection of T cell receptor beta chains follows, all from one sample in a study of shared clonotypes between healthy human individuals. The assay was immunoSEQ multiplex PCR, and TCRdb's table has in-frame clones only and misses some. The repertoire holds more than 850,000 clones, with approximately 80% as singletons. The sequencing input was memory CD4+ T cells from PBMCs. The origin of the receptors is a man younger than 35 in good health. Some clones in this sample may be carry-over from other donors' samples. CDR3s include the opening cysteine and the closing phenylalanine or tryptophan. The D gene is left open where the match is weak.

j_call d_call v_call cdr3_aa
TRBJ2-1 NA TRBV20-1 CSARSNDEQFF
TRBJ1-3 NA TRBV18 CASSEAGAGNTIYF
TRBJ1-2 NA TRBV7-2 CASSLVSGGGDYGYTF
TRBJ2-1 NA TRBV28 CASSSTRITNEQFF
TRBJ2-3 TRBD2 TRBV30 CAWSRLAGNTDTQYF
TRBJ2-7 NA TRBV5-6 CASSLSGQGTYEQYF
TRBJ1-2 NA TRBV5-1 CASSPNLSGHGYTF
TRBJ1-2 TRBD1 TRBV9 CASSGDRGTHGYTF
TRBJ1-2 NA TRBV28 CASSPARRGRFGYTF
TRBJ1-2 NA TRBV2 CASSGLWGDYGYTF
TRBJ1-1 NA TRBV30 CAWSQDRNTEAFF
TRBJ2-5 NA TRBV5-6 CASSVQGTGGETQYF
TRBJ2-2 NA TRBV5-6 CASSLDGNTGELFF
TRBJ2-2 NA TRBV4-2 CASSQPGTGELFF
TRBJ2-2 NA TRBV18 CASSRPPGTGELFF
TRBJ1-5 NA TRBV7-3 CASSPNRDQPQHF
TRBJ2-1 NA TRBV5-5 CASSARDPRNEQFF
TRBJ1-3 TRBD1 TRBV7-7 CASSSGTGPSGNTIYF
TRBJ1-1 NA TRBV5-3 CARSLDGNTEAFF
TRBJ1-4 NA TRBV7-9 CASSPRGEVHEKLFF
TRBJ2-3 NA TRBV9 CASSVASTHTQYF
TRBJ1-2 TRBD1 TRBV6-1 CASSETGGAFYGYTF
TRBJ1-1 NA TRBV11-2 CASSTPLRNTEAFF
TRBJ2-1 NA TRBV6-1 CASSALSRYNNEQFF
TRBJ2-7 NA TRBV28 CASSFPPKAPSSYEQYF
TRBJ2-6 NA TRBV30 CAWLAYSGANVLTF
TRBJ1-2 TRBD1 TRBV7-2 CASSYRDRSGYTF
TRBJ2-7 TRBD2 TRBV5-1 CASRFLAGGKGEQYF
TRBJ2-7 NA TRBV7-2 CASSQQSSYEQYF
TRBJ2-3 NA TRBV5-1 CASSLYSGGTDTQYF
TRBJ1-1 NA TRBV9 CASSVVMNTEAFF
TRBJ2-1 TRBD1 TRBV5-6 CASSFGQGTPYEQFF
TRBJ2-7 NA TRBV19 CASSIIKGNEQYF
TRBJ2-7 TRBD1 TRBV28 CASSLFSGLRQGVFHEQYF
TRBJ1-1 NA TRBV5-6 CASSLGMGETGGAFF
TRBJ2-2 TRBD2 TRBV28 CASSVTGTRMGELFF
TRBJ1-5 NA TRBV15 CATSRDGYSNQPQHF
TRBJ2-5 TRBD1 TRBV7-2 CASSNRDSKTQYF
TRBJ2-4 NA TRBV7-9 CASSYGQSALAKNIQYF
TRBJ2-1 TRBD2 TRBV11-2 CASSLGRLAGNLNEQFF
TRBJ2-2 TRBD1 TRBV5-1 CASSSQGTGAGELFF
TRBJ1-5 NA TRBV18 CASSPTPGTDGPQHF
TRBJ2-1 NA TRBV28 CASSHSGLKRGYNEQFF
TRBJ2-5 NA TRBV7-2 CASSSITRINQETQYF
TRBJ1-1 TRBD1 TRBV30 CAWAALQGAVNYLSTMNTEAFF
TRBJ2-7 NA TRBV10-3 CAISDSLGTNEQYF